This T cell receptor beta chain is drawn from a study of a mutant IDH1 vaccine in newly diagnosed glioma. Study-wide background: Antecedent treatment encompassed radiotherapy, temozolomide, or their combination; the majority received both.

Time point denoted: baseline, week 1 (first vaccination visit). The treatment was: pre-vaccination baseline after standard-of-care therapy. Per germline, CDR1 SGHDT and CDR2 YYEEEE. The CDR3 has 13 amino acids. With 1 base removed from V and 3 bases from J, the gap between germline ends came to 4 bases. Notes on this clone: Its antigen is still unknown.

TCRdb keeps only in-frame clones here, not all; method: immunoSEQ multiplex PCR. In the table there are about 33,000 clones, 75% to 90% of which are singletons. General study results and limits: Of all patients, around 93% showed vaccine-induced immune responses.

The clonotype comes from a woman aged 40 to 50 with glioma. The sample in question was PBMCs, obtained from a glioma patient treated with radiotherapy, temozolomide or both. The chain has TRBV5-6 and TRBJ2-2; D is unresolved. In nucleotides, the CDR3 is TGTGCCAGCAGCTTGCTATACACCGGGGAGCTGTTTTTT. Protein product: CASSLLYTGELFF.